The 28 T cell receptor beta chains reported below all come from one sample, sequenced in a study of Graves' ophthalmopathy and Graves' hyperthyroidism (dated by TCRdb to 2017 to 2018). The listed sequencing device is Illumina HiSeq 2000. For repertoire sequencing, TCR beta CDR3 regions were amplified from RNA transcripts. The first round of RT-PCR was done with HTBI primers and the Qiagen OneStep RT-PCR kit, and was followed by a second round of multiplex PCR, then size selection and purification. TCRdb itself trimmed the public reads at Q25 with fastp, ran MiXCR and retained productive beta chains. CDR3 protein duplicates are merged, each entry listing the most common genes and DNA. This sample has 350,000 to 400,000 distinct CDR3 sequences in its table, and 15% of those were observed once. The ten largest clonotypes hold 5.5% to 7% of the sample. Input material: peripheral blood. The origin of the receptors is a young woman with stable Graves' hyperthyroidism. Donor details come from another sample of the same person, matched by shared clones.

The V gene is TRBV5-1, the J gene TRBJ1-2, with TRBD1 as a possible D gene (6 bases). Germline loops: CDR1 SGHRS, CDR2 YFSETQ. The CDR3 consists of 13 residues. V lost 0 bases and J lost 7, with 10 bases in between. CDR3 in DNA: TGCGCCAGCAGCTTGGGACAGGCAGTTGGCTACACCTTC. The encoded protein is CASSLGQAVGYTF.

The sample holds a few counts of this clonotype. This chain uses TRBV29-1 with TRBJ1-2; weak D call: TRBD1 (5 bases). V was pared by 6 bases and J by 2 bases, with 13 bases between. The CDR3 consists of 13 residues. Germline V gives CDR1 SQVTM, CDR2 ANQGSEA. CDR3 bases: TGCAGCGTCACCGGGACGGAGAACTATGGCTACACCTTC. Translating it yields CSVTGTENYGYTF.

This clonotype has a handful of counts. A read error may be the cause here, since a much bigger clone is one base away. This chain links TRBV5-6 with TRBJ1-2; D gene unclear. Trimming cost V 4 bases and J 4 bases, with 11 bases left between them. The CDR3 runs 13 residues. Germline CDR1 is SGHDT and CDR2 is YYEEEE. CDR3 sequence (DNA): TGTGCCAGCAGCCGCGCAGCCTCCTATGGCTACACCTTC. As protein: CASSRAASYGYTF. Supplemented by reference TRBV5-6 and TRBJ1-2, the full variable domain reads DAGVTQSPTHLIKTRGQQVTLRCSPKSGHDTVSWYQQALGQGPQFIFQYYEEEERQRGNFPDRFSGHQFPNYSSELNVNALLLGDSALYLCASSRAASYGYTFGSGTRLTVV.

This clonotype was seen repeatedly, ten times or more. This chain uses TRBV12-3 or TRBV12-4 with TRBJ1-5; a possible D gene is TRBD1 (6 bases). Deletions cut 2 bases from V and 6 bases from J, with 11 bases between. The CDR3 contains 14 residues. The DNA for the CDR3 is TGTGCCAGCAGTTTATCAGGGGTTCGTCAGCCCCAGCATTTT. This encodes CASSLSGVRQPQHF.

The rearrangement joins TRBV6-2 or TRBV6-3 to TRBJ2-2; tentatively, D is TRBD2 (7 bases). Trimming took off 7 bases at V and 7 bases at J, with 13 bases between the two ends. Germline CDR1 MNHEY, CDR2 SVGEGT. The length of the CDR3 is 13 residues. The CDR3 loop reads CASTGGRGGELFF. The DNA of the CDR3 is TGTGCCAGCACCGGGGGGCGAGGCGGGGAGCTGTTTTTT.

This clonotype was observed at least ten times. The chain joins TRBV3-1 to TRBJ2-5; D gene uncertain. V lost 3 bases and J lost 7, with 3 bases in between. This CDR3 comprises 10 residues. The germline gives CDR1 LGHDT, CDR2 YNNKEL (reference sequence). The CDR3 coding sequence is TGTGCCAGCAGCCAGACGACCCAGTACTTC. It encodes CASSQTTQYF.

This clonotype was seen at least ten times. This chain connects TRBV27 to TRBJ2-7, with TRBD1 matching over 10 bases. The CDR3 has 14 amino acids. From germline, CDR1 is MNHEY and CDR2 SMNVEV (reference sequence). With V trimmed by 6 bases and J by 5 bases, 7 bases remained unmatched. The CDR3 DNA reads as TGTGCCAGCAGCCCCGGGACAGGGGTAAACGAGCAGTACTTC. Protein product: CASSPGTGVNEQYF.

This chain connects TRBV18 to TRBJ1-5, with D tentatively TRBD1 (5 bases). The CDR3 length is 13 residues. Trimming removed 5 bases at V and 2 bases at J, with 7 bases between. Germline V gene lookup returns CDR1 KGHSH and CDR2 LQKENI. The CDR3 region has the DNA TGTGCCAGCTCAGGGGGGGGCAATCAGCCCCAGCATTTT. Translation gives CASSGGGNQPQHF.

This chain's CDR3 is CASSDTGQGTAFF. The CDR3 bases are TGTGCCAGCAGTGACACCGGACAGGGGACGGCTTTCTTT. This chain joins TRBV9 and TRBJ1-1; 9 positions match TRBD1. This CDR3 spans 13 amino acids. The trim removed 5 bases at V and 11 bases at J, leaving 10 bases unmatched. Germline loops: CDR1 SGDLS, CDR2 YYNGEE.

The chain couples TRBV25-1 to TRBJ2-5; 8 nucleotides agree with TRBD2. Germline CDR1 is MGHDK and CDR2 is SYGVNS. The junction had 15 bases not matched to a gene; V was cut back by 2 bases and J by 4 bases. This CDR3 is 18 amino acids long. The CDR3 region is CASSEPNSRAGVGETQYF. CDR3 in DNA: TGTGCCAGCAGTGAACCCAATTCCAGAGCGGGGGTAGGAGAGACCCAGTACTTC.

This clonotype has more than one count but fewer than ten. The chain is built from TRBV3-1 and TRBJ2-5; D may be TRBD2 (5 bases). The CDR3 extends over 16 amino acids. V was cut by 1 base and J by 2 bases, with 14 bases left in between. The germline V gene encodes CDR1 LGHDT and CDR2 YNNKEL (reference sequence). The CDR3 nucleotides are TGTGCCAGCAGCCAAGGAATGGGAGAAAGTCAAGAGACCCAGTACTTC. Encoded protein: CASSQGMGESQETQYF.

Turning to this clonotype: One end of the junction does not line up with germline, which may come from a read error. The chain employs TRBV12-5 and TRBJ1-5; 9 nucleotides line up with TRBD1. CDR1 and CDR2 from the germline V gene are LGHNT and FRNRAP. The CDR3 runs to 15 residues. This CDR3 is CVSGPTGGLYQPQHF. Written as DNA, the CDR3 is TGTGTTAGTGGTCCGACAGGGGGATTGTATCAGCCCCAGCATTTT.

Remarks on this clonotype: A clone one base away is much larger, so this may be a read error. The chain recombines TRBV2 with TRBJ1-1; 7 bases are a match to TRBD1. Germline V lookup: CDR1 SNHLY, CDR2 FYNNEI. The CDR3 runs to 12 residues. CDR3 residues: CAIITGATEACF. CDR3 bases: TGTGCCATTATAACAGGGGCCACTGAAGCTTGCTTT.

At least ten counts were recorded for this clonotype. The chain is built from TRBV6-5 and TRBJ1-1; D is unclear. The CDR3 sequence is 13 residues long. The V gene's germline CDR1 is MNHEY and CDR2 SVGAGI. V was cut by 4 bases and J by 5 bases, with 11 bases left in between. The CDR3 DNA reads TGTGCCAGCAGTTTCGAATTGGGGACTGAAGCTTTCTTT. Amino acids: CASSFELGTEAFF.

This clonotype was observed many times. V is TRBV12-3 or TRBV12-4 and J is TRBJ1-5; 9 bases match TRBD1. The CDR3 spans 14 residues. Trimming cost V 6 bases and J 5 bases; bases outside gene matches: 5. The CDR3 nucleotides are TGTGCCAGCAGGACAGGGGGAGATTATCAGCCCCAGCATTTT. Its translation is CASRTGGDYQPQHF.

This clonotype was seen repeatedly, ten times or more. Written as DNA, the CDR3 is TGTGCCAGCAGCGCCGGGACAGGGACCAATCAGCCCCAGCATTTT. As protein: CASSAGTGTNQPQHF. The V call is TRBV11-2, the J call TRBJ1-5; 9 bases line up with TRBD1. CDR1 is SGHAT and CDR2 is FQNNGV in the germline V gene. V lost 5 bases, J lost 3 bases, and 5 bases stayed unmatched. CDR3 length equals 15 residues. Complete variable domain (other parts from reference TRBV11-2 and TRBJ1-5): EAGVAQSPRYKIIEKRQSVAFWCNPISGHATLYWYQQILGQGPKLLIQFQNNGVVDDSQLPKDRFSAERLKGVDSTLKIQPAKLEDSAVYLCASSAGTGTNQPQHFGDGTRLSIL.

This clonotype was counted ten times or more. V usage is TRBV5-1 and J usage is TRBJ2-7; D assignment may be TRBD1 or TRBD2 (5 bases each). V lost 4 bases and J 5 bases, leaving 10 bases between the germline ends. The CDR3 is 12 residues long. Germline V CDR1 and CDR2: SGHRS, YFSETQ. CDR3 region: CASSRDGDEQYF. Here the CDR3 DNA reads TGCGCCAGCAGCCGGGACGGAGACGAGCAGTACTTC.

This clonotype was picked up many times. The genes are TRBV12-3 or TRBV12-4 and TRBJ1-1; D gene unclear. V gave up 5 bases and J gave up 1 base, with 11 bases separating them. This CDR3 region has 14 residues. DNA for the CDR3: TGTGCCAGCAGTCCACTAAGCGGGAACACTGAAGCTTTCTTT. Translated: CASSPLSGNTEAFF.

This chain links TRBV20-1 with TRBJ1-1, with D unresolved. Germline CDR1 is DFQATT and CDR2 is SNEGSKA (reference sequence). The CDR3 sequence is 11 residues long. Trimming cost V 3 bases and J 4 bases, with 6 bases left between them. CDR3 sequence: CSARAVTEAFF. The CDR3 DNA reads TGCAGTGCTAGGGCAGTCACTGAAGCTTTCTTT.

This clonotype was detected many times. The chain uses TRBV7-8 and TRBJ1-2, with D possibly TRBD1 on 5 matching bases. The V gene's germline CDR1 is SGHVS and CDR2 FQNEAQ. There are 17 residues in the CDR3. V lost 4 bases, J lost 6 bases, and 24 bases lay in between. CDR3 in amino acids: CASSYTGRGAGNDGYTF. The CDR3 coding sequence is TGTGCCAGCAGCTATACAGGAAGGGGCGCAGGGAATGATGGCTACACCTTC.

This clonotype was seen ten or more times. The chain carries TRBV3-1 and TRBJ1-5; TRBD1 matches at 9 bases. The length of the CDR3 is 15 residues. The ends lost 4 bases at V and 5 bases at J; junction bases unmatched: 6. Germline V CDR1 and CDR2: LGHDT, YNNKEL (reference sequence). The CDR3 nucleotides are TGTGCCAGCAGCCGGGGACAGGGCAATTATCAGCCCCAGCATTTT. It is translated as CASSRGQGNYQPQHF.

This clonotype was seen repeatedly, ten times or more. The rearrangement uses TRBV2 and TRBJ1-5, with D uncertain. V lost 5 bases and J lost 3, with 11 bases in between. This CDR3 comprises 14 residues. Germline CDR1 and CDR2: SNHLY and FYNNEI. DNA of the CDR3: TGTGCCAGCAGTTTCGCTGACTACAATCAGCCCCAGCATTTT. Amino acids: CASSFADYNQPQHF.

As to this clonotype: A read error may account for a junction end that differs from germline. V and J are TRBV5-1 and TRBJ1-1; D not certain. The CDR3 is made up of 14 amino acids. Germline assignment: CDR1 SGHRS and CDR2 YFSETQ. CDR3 nucleotides: TGCGCCAGCCGCTTCCGTGCAACGAACACTGAAGCTTTCTTT. It specifies CASRFRATNTEAFF.

The chain recombines TRBV24-1 with TRBJ2-3; TRBD1 aligns across 8 bases. V shed 0 bases, J shed 4 bases, and the junction held 8 bases outside the gene matches. CDR1 and CDR2 (germline): KGHDR, SFDVKD. The CDR3 is 17 residues long. CDR3: CATSDLQETGEADTQYF. The CDR3 DNA sequence: TGTGCCACCAGTGATTTGCAAGAGACAGGGGAGGCAGATACGCAGTATTTT.

This clonotype was seen ten or more times. This chain uses TRBV24-1 with TRBJ1-5; D is uncertain. V was trimmed by 1 base and J by 5 bases, leaving 8 bases between them. The CDR3 is made up of 14 amino acids. Per the germline V gene, CDR1 is KGHDR and CDR2 is SFDVKD. This CDR3 reads CATSDLQTDQPQHF. The CDR3 bases are TGTGCCACCAGTGATTTACAGACCGATCAGCCCCAGCATTTT.

This clonotype was seen only once. The chain couples TRBV28 to TRBJ1-5, with D perhaps matching TRBD1 (6 bases). V lost 8 bases and J 6 bases, leaving 20 bases between the germline ends. The CDR3 contains 15 residues. CDR1 and CDR2 (germline): MDHEN, SYDVKM. The CDR3 DNA is TGTGCCAGCGGGGGGGCAGGGTGGCTCCCTCAGCCCCAGCATTTT. Protein product: CASGGAGWLPQPQHF. Full variable domain (outside the CDR3, taken from reference TRBV28 and TRBJ1-5): DVKVTQSSRYLVKRTGEKVFLECVQDMDHENMFWYRQDPGLGLRLIYFSYDVKMKEKGDIPEGYSVSREKKERFSLILESASTNQTSMYLCASGGAGWLPQPQHFGDGTRLSIL.

This sequence joins TRBV12-3 or TRBV12-4 and TRBJ2-2; 9 bases line up with TRBD2. This CDR3 is 16 amino acids long. V lost 1 base, J lost 1 base, and 1 base stayed unmatched. The DNA for the CDR3 is TGTGCCAGCAGTTTAGTACTAGCGGGGAACACCGGGGAGCTGTTTTTT. Protein sequence: CASSLVLAGNTGELFF.

This clonotype has ten or more counts. This chain connects TRBV6-5 to TRBJ2-5, with D perhaps matching TRBD1 or TRBD2 (5 bases each). The V gene's germline CDR1 is MNHEY and CDR2 SVGAGI. Trimming pared 2 bases from V and 5 bases from J, leaving 12 bases between. This CDR3 has 14 amino acids. In DNA form, the CDR3 reads TGTGCCAGCAGTTACATGGGGGTCCGGGAGACCCAGTACTTC. This encodes CASSYMGVRETQYF.